This TCR beta chain was captured in a study of blood T cell repertoires in COVID-19 (dated by TCRdb to about 2020). About the investigation overall: Collaborator samples came from the United States, Italy and Spain and covered acute and convalescent phases of COVID-19. The material from the prospective study consisted of cDNA or gDNA derived from T cells, B-cell-depleted T cells, or PBMCs. Subjects who had been exposed to COVID-19, were actively infected with it, or had recovered from it provided the deeply sampled blood TCRbeta repertoires that made up the dataset. A freely available public database, intended as a resource for researchers studying the immune response to SARS-CoV-2, is where the repertoires were released. The samples were drawn from two sources: the first 160 participants of the ongoing ImmuneRACE study, and some 1,300 subjects contributed by 6 global collaborators. A de-identified subject ID, COVID-19 status, age in years and sex were almost always included in the sample metadata. Where HLA class I and class II types were available, the types were taken from metadata supplied by the sample provider, not from assay-based typing.

A note on this clone: Which antigen it targets is not known. No per-base quality is available; no much larger clone lies one base away.

Each collaborating institution followed its own protocols to collect whole blood in K2EDTA tubes. For TCRbeta analysis, collaborators shipped samples as frozen whole blood, isolated PBMCs, or DNA extracted from either of those sample types. The germline V and J ends show losses of 6 bases and 0 bases respectively, and no gene match explains 2 bases of the junction. According to the germline V gene, CDR1 reads MRHNA and CDR2 reads SNTAGT. The CDR3 covers 15 residues, taking in both the cysteine and the phenylalanine. The CDR3 DNA has 45 bases and is translated from base 1. The immunoSEQ Assay, a bias-controlled multiplex PCR, was used to amplify TCRbeta CDR3 regions from genomic DNA. The authors processed their data as follows. Nucleated cell counts per sample were estimated from amplification of reference gene primers within the assay. To quantify the absolute abundance of each unique TCRbeta CDR3 rearrangement, sequence reads were collapsed and filtered. Productive Simpson clonality was computed per sample as the square root of Simpson's diversity index over productive rearrangements. TCRdb re-hosts the immuneACCESS table, in-frame sequences only. Its copies lack some clones; in the studies checked, an unresolved V gene accounts for under half of them, and the cause for the rest is not known. From that table come the V and J calls and clone size; the DNA was used to work out D and trimming. The table for this sample lists roughly 100,000 clones; over 65% of them were counted only once. Together, the top ten hold 4.5% of the sample.

What the work shows at the level of the full study, not this receptor alone: The amount of clinical and demographic metadata varied by source and participant and was provided uncurated.

Sequencing used peripheral blood. The TCR originated in a human donor in a cohort sampled during active COVID-19. This chain joins TRBV6-4 to TRBJ1-3, with 10 junctional bases fitting TRBD1. The nucleotide sequence is given as TGTGCCAGCAGGGGACAGGGGACCTCTGGAAACACCATATATTTT. Its amino acids are CASRGQGTSGNTIYF.